These 30 T cell receptor beta chains were sequenced from one sample in a study of liver allograft versus peripheral blood T cells (dated by TCRdb to the early 2020s). At the level of the whole study: In liver transplant recipients, the study looked at T cell receptor repertoires in the peripheral blood and set them against the repertoires found within the transplanted livers.

The reads were generated on an Illumina MiSeq. Clones were called with MiXCR by TCRdb after fastp trimmed the public reads at Q25, and only in-frame beta chains were retained. Here each entry gathers all rows of one CDR3 protein and keeps the most common genes and DNA. The sample has roughly 9,200 distinct CDR3 sequences on record, over 15% of them singletons. Of the sample, about 2% falls within the top ten clones. The receptors were sampled from a human patient who had a liver transplant. The graft donor may be the source of some T cells after a transplant.

The rearrangement links TRBV5-6 to TRBJ1-3; possible D gene TRBD1, 6 bases. The CDR3 is made up of 13 amino acids. CDR1 is SGHDT and CDR2 is YYEEEE in the germline V gene. The germline V and J ends were trimmed by 4 bases and 4 bases, with 9 bases remaining between them. CDR3 coding DNA: TGTGCCAGCAGCACCGGACAGGGAAACACCATATATTTT. Translation gives CASSTGQGNTIYF.

The genes are TRBV3-1 and TRBJ1-1; D is uncertain. The germline CDR1 and CDR2 sequences are LGHDT and YNNKEL (reference sequence). CDR3 size: 15 residues. The V gene lost 0 bases and the J gene lost 2 bases, with 10 bases spanning the gap. The CDR3 DNA sequence: TGTGCCAGCAGCCAAGACGCAGGCGGTAACACTGAAGCTTTCTTT. Its translation: CASSQDAGGNTEAFF.

This clonotype occurred a few times. The rearrangement uses TRBV6-5 and TRBJ1-1; weak D call: TRBD1 (6 bases). Trimming took 5 bases from V and 1 from J, leaving 14 bases between them. The V gene's germline CDR1 is MNHEY and CDR2 SVGAGI. The CDR3 spans 15 residues. CDR3 region: CASSPEGHKNTEAFF. The CDR3 bases are TGTGCCAGCAGTCCCGAGGGACATAAGAACACTGAAGCTTTCTTT.

The V call is TRBV9, the J call TRBJ1-2, with a weak D call TRBD1 (5 bases). Trimming pared 4 bases from V and 4 bases from J, leaving 8 bases between. The CDR3 covers 12 residues. Germline V lookup: CDR1 SGDLS, CDR2 YYNGEE. CDR3 DNA: TGTGCCAGCAGCCCAGACAGCTATGGCTACACCTTC. Its protein is CASSPDSYGYTF.

This clonotype was observed a handful of times. This sequence joins TRBV7-9 and TRBJ1-1; D perhaps matches TRBD1 (5 bases). This CDR3 spans 12 amino acids. V lost 2 bases and J lost 10, with 11 bases in between. Per the germline V gene, CDR1 is SEHNR and CDR2 is FQNEAQ (reference sequence). The CDR3 bases are TGTGCCAGCAGCTTATCTGCCAGGGCAGCTTTCTTT. It specifies CASSLSARAAFF.

The J gene is TRBJ2-3, the V gene TRBV2; 7 positions agree with TRBD1. V lost 4 bases, J lost 3 bases, and 1 base stayed unmatched. Germline CDR1 is SNHLY and CDR2 is FYNNEI. The CDR3 totals 13 residues. The CDR3 DNA reads TGTGCCAGCAGTGGACAGGGAACAGATACGCAGTATTTT. Residues: CASSGQGTDTQYF.

The chain links TRBV20-1 to TRBJ2-7; possibly TRBD1 for D (6 bases). V gave up 5 bases and J gave up 6 bases, with 11 bases separating them. Per the germline V gene, CDR1 is DFQATT and CDR2 is SNEGSKA (reference sequence). The CDR3 is 11 amino acids. The CDR3 region has the DNA TGCAGTGCTTGGACAGTTGGCGAGCAGTACTTC. Its translation: CSAWTVGEQYF.

This clonotype was counted ten times or more. The CDR3 nucleotides are TGTGCCAGCTCACAGGGGGCGGGATCCACAGATACGCAGTATTTT. Its translation: CASSQGAGSTDTQYF. The chain joins TRBV18 to TRBJ2-3, with a weak D call TRBD1 (7 bases). Trimming removed 4 bases from V and 2 bases from J, with 13 bases in between. The CDR3 extends over 15 amino acids. Germline CDR1 reads KGHSH; CDR2 reads LQKENI.

In its sample, this clonotype is medium-sized (0.01 to 0.1%). The rearrangement joins TRBV18 to TRBJ1-2; D is unresolved. The V and J ends lost 3 bases and 2 bases respectively, with 16 bases between them. Germline CDR1 is KGHSH and CDR2 is LQKENI. The CDR3 totals 16 residues. CDR3 sequence reads: CASSPIGQSTNYGYTF. CDR3 DNA sequence: TGTGCCAGCTCACCGATAGGTCAGTCCACGAACTATGGCTACACCTTC.

This clonotype is deemed medium-sized. The rearrangement uses TRBV12-3 or TRBV12-4 and TRBJ1-2, with D possibly being TRBD1 (5 bases). The CDR3 is made up of 15 amino acids. V was cut by 5 bases and J by 5 bases, with 18 bases left in between. This chain's CDR3 is CASSTWLGDEYGYTF. The CDR3 coding sequence is TGTGCCAGCAGTACATGGTTGGGGGACGAATATGGCTACACCTTC.

In this sample, this clonotype is medium-sized (0.01 to 0.1%). J is TRBJ2-2 and V is TRBV5-6, with D tentatively TRBD2 (6 bases). V lost 2 bases, J lost 2 bases, and 13 bases lay in between. There are 16 residues in the CDR3. Germline V gene sequence: CDR1 SGHDT, CDR2 YYEEEE. CDR3 sequence: CASSLPGLSNTGELFF. The CDR3 bases are TGTGCCAGCAGCTTACCGGGACTCTCCAACACCGGGGAGCTGTTTTTT.

By share, this clonotype counts as medium-sized. The chain carries TRBV19 and TRBJ1-1, with D maybe TRBD1 (6 bases). V shed 4 bases and J shed 1 base, with 13 bases lying between them. The CDR3 runs to 15 residues. Germline loops: CDR1 LNHDA, CDR2 SQIVND (reference sequence). The CDR3 sequence is CASSTTGEGNTEAFF. CDR3 in DNA: TGTGCCAGTAGTACGACAGGTGAGGGGAACACTGAAGCTTTCTTT.

This clonotype was detected many times. The chain links TRBV6-2 or TRBV6-3 to TRBJ1-1; D unresolved. The CDR3 is 13 amino acids. V lost 2 bases and J lost 6, with 10 bases in between. CDR1 is MNHEY, CDR2 SVGEGT, per germline. CDR3 bases: TGTGCCAGCAGTTACCCAAAGGCTGCTGAAGCTTTCTTT. This sequence encodes CASSYPKAAEAFF.

CDR3 bases: TGTGCCAGCAGTAGCAGCGGGGGGTCCCCCTACGAGCAGTACTTC. As protein: CASSSSGGSPYEQYF. The chain has TRBV6-5 and TRBJ2-7, with TRBD2 matching 9 bases. There are 15 residues in the CDR3. Germline assignment: CDR1 MNHEY and CDR2 SVGAGI. The V gene end was trimmed by 5 bases and the J gene end by 2 bases; junction bases not matched to a gene: 7.

This clonotype was found many times. The J gene is TRBJ1-6, the V gene TRBV11-2, with 9 bases matching TRBD1. The CDR3 consists of 14 residues. V shed 5 bases, J shed 9 bases, and the junction held 5 bases outside the gene matches. From germline, CDR1 is SGHAT and CDR2 FQNNGV. The CDR3 reads CASSPDRGASPLHF. DNA of the CDR3: TGTGCCAGCAGCCCGGACAGGGGAGCTTCACCCCTCCACTTT.

Worth noting for this clonotype: This clone may be a read error of a much larger clone one base away. The J gene is TRBJ2-1, the V gene TRBV6-1; a weak D match, TRBD2 (5 bases). Germline CDR1 reads MNHNS; CDR2 reads SASEGT. This CDR3 region has 14 residues. Deletions cut 5 bases from V and 7 bases from J, with 15 bases between. The CDR3 here is CASSSIPSGNEQFF. The DNA of the CDR3 is TGTGCCAGCAGTTCGATCCCATCGGGAAATGAGCAGTTCTTC.

By proportion, this clonotype is medium-sized (0.01 to 0.1%). This chain uses TRBV20-1 with TRBJ1-3; D is undetermined. The CDR3 loop spans 14 amino acids. V lost 3 bases, J lost 4 bases, and 13 bases lay in between. CDR1 is DFQATT and CDR2 is SNEGSKA in the germline V gene (reference sequence). Written as DNA, the CDR3 is TGCAGTGCTAGGGATGCGGGAGCCGGAAACACCATATATTTT. Protein product: CSARDAGAGNTIYF.

CDR3 bases: TGTGCCAGCAGCCCGGGTCCAAAGCGGGGCTACACCTTC. Protein sequence: CASSPGPKRGYTF. V is TRBV14 and J is TRBJ1-2; no clear D gene. The CDR3 runs to 13 residues. Germline V gene sequence: CDR1 SGHDN, CDR2 FVKESK. V was trimmed by 4 bases and J by 8 bases, leaving 14 bases between them.

The chain recombines TRBV20-1 with TRBJ1-6; TRBD1 might be the D (5 bases). The germline V and J ends were trimmed by 0 bases and 0 bases, with 9 bases remaining between them. There are 16 residues in the CDR3. CDR1 is DFQATT and CDR2 is SNEGSKA in the germline V gene (reference sequence). The CDR3 protein is CSARDNGGSYNSPLHF. The CDR3 region has the DNA TGCAGTGCTAGAGATAACGGGGGCTCCTATAATTCACCCCTCCACTTT.

Details on this clonotype: This sequence may be a read error, since a much larger clone differs from it by one base. The J gene is TRBJ1-6, the V gene TRBV6-6; 7 nucleotides align to TRBD1. Germline V gives CDR1 MNHNY, CDR2 SVGAGI (reference sequence). The J segment lost 1 base and the V segment lost 2 bases, leaving 5 bases of the junction unmatched. CDR3 size: 17 residues. The CDR3 loop reads CASSYGGGTSYNSPLHF. CDR3 coding DNA: TGTGCCAGCAGTTACGGAGGGGGCACGTCCTATAATTCACCCCTCCACTTT.

Many counts were recorded for this clonotype. The J gene is TRBJ1-3, the V gene TRBV20-1, with 8 positions matching TRBD1. The ends lost 3 bases at V and 4 bases at J; junction bases unmatched: 5. Germline V gene sequence: CDR1 DFQATT, CDR2 SNEGSKA (reference sequence). CDR3 length: 14 amino acids. DNA for the CDR3: TGCAGTGCTAGGGACAGGGCGGGGGGAAACACCATATATTTT. As protein: CSARDRAGGNTIYF.

This clonotype is classed as medium-sized. The chain couples TRBV18 to TRBJ1-1, with D hard to call. The germline V gene encodes CDR1 KGHSH and CDR2 LQKENI. V was trimmed by 5 bases and J by 2 bases, leaving 12 bases between them. The CDR3 runs to 14 residues. The CDR3 here is CASSMDFLNTEAFF. CDR3 DNA sequence: TGTGCCAGCTCAATGGACTTTTTAAACACTGAAGCTTTCTTT.

Comment on this clonotype: A much larger clone differs by one base, so this may be a read error. The chain has TRBV11-1 and TRBJ1-1, with no clear D. The CDR3 has 15 residues. Looked up from germline, CDR1 is SGHAT and CDR2 is FQDESV (reference sequence). The CDR3 is CASSLIDTLDGEAYF. The DNA of the CDR3 is TGTGCCAGCAGCCTAATCGACACCCTGGACGGCGAAGCTTACTTT. Combining the CDR3 with reference TRBV11-1 and TRBJ1-1 gives the whole variable domain EAEVAQSPRYKITEKSQAVAFWCDPISGHATLYWYRQILGQGPELLVQFQDESVVDDSQLPKDRFSAERLKGVDSTLKIQPAELGDSAMYLCASSLIDTLDGEAYFGQGTRLTVV.

This clonotype is medium-sized in the sample. This chain joins TRBV15 and TRBJ2-7, with TRBD2 as a possible D gene (7 bases). The CDR3 covers 15 residues. Trimming took 8 bases from V and 2 from J, leaving 19 bases between them. Germline-derived CDR1 and CDR2 are LNHNV and YYDKDF (reference sequence). As DNA, the CDR3 is TGTGCCACCTCCGAGGGGGGGAAGGCTACCTACGAGCAGTACTTC. Amino acid sequence: CATSEGGKATYEQYF.

The CDR3 here is CASSLATGYYEQYF. CDR3 DNA sequence: TGTGCCAGCAGCTTAGCGACGGGTTACTACGAGCAGTACTTC. The V gene is TRBV13, the J gene TRBJ2-7, with D unclear. Deletions cut 1 base from V and 3 bases from J, with 10 bases between. The CDR3 is made up of 14 amino acids. From germline, CDR1 is PRHDT and CDR2 FYEKMQ (reference sequence).

This clonotype is medium-sized within its sample. The genes are TRBV19 and TRBJ1-3, with D perhaps TRBD1 (6 bases). Trimming took 4 bases from V and 2 from J, leaving 9 bases between them. Germline CDR1 LNHDA, CDR2 SQIVND (reference sequence). This CDR3 is 14 amino acids long. CDR3 DNA: TGTGCCAGTAGTACACAGGGAACTGGAAACACCATATATTTT. Encoded protein: CASSTQGTGNTIYF.

This clonotype occurred a few times. The V call is TRBV12-3 or TRBV12-4, the J call TRBJ1-1, with D uncertain. The CDR3 has 11 amino acids. V was trimmed by 6 bases and J by 7 bases, leaving 9 bases between them. The CDR3, as DNA: TGTGCCAGCAGCCGGGGTGTTGAAGCTTTCTTT. This codes for CASSRGVEAFF.

The table lists this clonotype with many counts. This sequence joins TRBV6-5 and TRBJ2-7; D not resolved. The CDR3 contains 14 residues. Looked up from germline, CDR1 is MNHEY and CDR2 is SVGAGI. Trimming removed 2 bases from V and 0 bases from J, with 8 bases in between. CDR3 amino acids: CASSYAQTSYEQYF. As DNA, the CDR3 is TGTGCCAGCAGTTACGCACAGACCTCCTACGAGCAGTACTTC.

The V gene is TRBV11-2, the J gene TRBJ1-6; 10 nucleotides align to TRBD1. The CDR3 sequence is 15 residues long. Trimming cost V 5 bases and J 7 bases; bases outside gene matches: 5. Germline values: CDR1 SGHAT, CDR2 FQNNGV. Here the CDR3 reads CASSALGQGNSPLHF. CDR3 in DNA: TGTGCCAGCAGCGCCCTGGGACAGGGGAATTCACCCCTCCACTTT. The full variable domain, completed using reference TRBV11-2 and TRBJ1-6, is EAGVAQSPRYKIIEKRQSVAFWCNPISGHATLYWYQQILGQGPKLLIQFQNNGVVDDSQLPKDRFSAERLKGVDSTLKIQPAKLEDSAVYLCASSALGQGNSPLHFGNGTRLTVT.

This clonotype appeared a few times. This chain uses TRBV20-1 with TRBJ1-4; no firm D call. The ends were cut back, 1 base at V and 8 bases at J, with 11 bases in the middle. The CDR3 has 13 amino acids. From germline, CDR1 is DFQATT and CDR2 SNEGSKA (reference sequence). CDR3 DNA sequence: TGCAGTGCTAGAGGTGGGGTAGAAGAAAAACTGTTTTTT. Protein: CSARGGVEEKLFF.